This entry lists 3 T cell receptor beta chains sequenced from one sample in a study of CD8+CD57+ T cells in acquired aplastic anemia. The study profiled TCR beta VDJ and CDR3 using genomic DNA as template. One entry per CDR3 protein, called by TCRdb with MiXCR from the reads. The top ten hold 1.3% of the sample, which has approximately 300,000 distinct CDR3 sequences, 45% to 65% seen once. All patients picked for sequencing had shown, by flow cytometry, an expansion of CD8+CD57+ cells. The sample was sorted CD4+, CD8+, or CD8+CD57+ T cells (not recorded which) from PBMCs. The receptors shown here come from a human donor with aplastic anemia.

This chain links TRBV2 with TRBJ2-7, with 8 bases aligning to TRBD1. Germline values: CDR1 SNHLY, CDR2 FYNNEI. The CDR3 is made up of 15 amino acids. V was pared by 4 bases and J by 3 bases, with 8 bases of the junction left unmatched. The CDR3 is CASSGSGGPNYEQYF. In nucleotides, the CDR3 is TGTGCCAGCAGTGGGTCAGGGGGCCCTAACTACGAGCAGTACTTC.

The genes are TRBV29-1 and TRBJ2-7; TRBD1 or TRBD2 may be the D gene (5 bases each). The ends were cut back, 1 base at V and 9 bases at J, with 10 bases in the middle. The CDR3 sequence is 11 residues long. Germline CDR1 SQVTM, CDR2 ANQGSEA. DNA for the CDR3: TGCAGCGTTGAAGGGAGTGGGGGGCAGTACTTC. Protein sequence: CSVEGSGGQYF.

This chain uses TRBV5-1 with TRBJ2-7; D possibly corresponds to TRBD2 (5 bases). From germline, CDR1 is SGHRS and CDR2 YFSETQ. This CDR3 comprises 11 residues. Deletions cut 5 bases from V and 2 bases from J, with 5 bases between. The CDR3 here is CASRRAYEQYF. CDR3 sequence (DNA): TGCGCCAGCAGGAGGGCCTACGAGCAGTACTTC.